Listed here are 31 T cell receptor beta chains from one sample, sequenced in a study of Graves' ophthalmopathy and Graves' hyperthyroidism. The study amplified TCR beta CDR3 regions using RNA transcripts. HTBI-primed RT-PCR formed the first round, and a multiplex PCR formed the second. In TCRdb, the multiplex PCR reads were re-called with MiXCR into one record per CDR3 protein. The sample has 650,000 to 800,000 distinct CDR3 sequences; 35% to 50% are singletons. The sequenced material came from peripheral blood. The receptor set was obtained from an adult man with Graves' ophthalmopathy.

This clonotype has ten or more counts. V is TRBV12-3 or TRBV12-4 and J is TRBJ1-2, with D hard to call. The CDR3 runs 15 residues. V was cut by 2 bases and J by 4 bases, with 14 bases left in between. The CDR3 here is CASSLSRRASYGYTF. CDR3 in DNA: TGTGCCAGCAGTTTAAGCCGCCGGGCTAGCTATGGCTACACCTTC.

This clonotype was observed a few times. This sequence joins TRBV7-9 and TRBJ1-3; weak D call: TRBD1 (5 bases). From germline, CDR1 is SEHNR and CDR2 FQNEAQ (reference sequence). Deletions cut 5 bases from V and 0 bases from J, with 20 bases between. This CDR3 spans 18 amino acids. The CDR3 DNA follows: TGTGCCAGCAGCGACACAACCGGGGGGGGAGGCTCTGGAAACACCATATATTTT. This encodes CASSDTTGGGGSGNTIYF.

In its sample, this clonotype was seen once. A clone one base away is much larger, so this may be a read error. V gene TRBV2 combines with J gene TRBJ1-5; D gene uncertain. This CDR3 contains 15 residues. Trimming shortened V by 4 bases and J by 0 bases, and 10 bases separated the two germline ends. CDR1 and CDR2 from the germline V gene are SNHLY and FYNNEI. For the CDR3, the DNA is TGTGCCAGCAGTGCAGAGGCGCATAGCAATCAGCCCCAGCATTTT. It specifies CASSAEAHSNQPQHF. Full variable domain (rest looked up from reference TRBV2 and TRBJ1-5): EPEVTQTPSHQVTQMGQEVILRCVPISNHLYFYWYRQILGQKVEFLVSFYNNEISEKSEIFDDQFSVERPDGSNFTLKIRSTKLEDSAMYFCASSAEAHSNQPQHFGDGTRLSIL.

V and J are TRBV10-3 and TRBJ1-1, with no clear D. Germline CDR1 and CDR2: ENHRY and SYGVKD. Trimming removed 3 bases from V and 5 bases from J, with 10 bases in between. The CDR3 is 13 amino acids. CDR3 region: CAISEDQWTEAFF. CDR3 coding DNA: TGTGCCATCAGTGAAGACCAATGGACTGAAGCTTTCTTT.

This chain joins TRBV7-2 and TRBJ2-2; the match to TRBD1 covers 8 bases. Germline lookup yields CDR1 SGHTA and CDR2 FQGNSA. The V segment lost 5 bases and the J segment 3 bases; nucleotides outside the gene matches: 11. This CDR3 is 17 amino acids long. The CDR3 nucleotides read TGTGCCAGCAGCGCACCGGGACAGGTTTTCGACACCGGGGAGCTGTTTTTT. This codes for CASSAPGQVFDTGELFF.

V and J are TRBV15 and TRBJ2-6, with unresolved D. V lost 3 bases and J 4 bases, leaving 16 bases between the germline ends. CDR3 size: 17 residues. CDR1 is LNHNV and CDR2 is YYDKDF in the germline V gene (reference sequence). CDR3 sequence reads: CATSSSAWESGANVLTF. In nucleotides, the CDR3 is TGTGCCACCAGCAGCTCTGCTTGGGAATCCGGGGCCAACGTCCTGACTTTC.

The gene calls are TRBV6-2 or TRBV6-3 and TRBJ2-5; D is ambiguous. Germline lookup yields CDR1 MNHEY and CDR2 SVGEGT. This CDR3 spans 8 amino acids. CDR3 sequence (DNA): TGTGTATGTAAGACCCAGTACTTC. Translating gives CVCKTQYF.

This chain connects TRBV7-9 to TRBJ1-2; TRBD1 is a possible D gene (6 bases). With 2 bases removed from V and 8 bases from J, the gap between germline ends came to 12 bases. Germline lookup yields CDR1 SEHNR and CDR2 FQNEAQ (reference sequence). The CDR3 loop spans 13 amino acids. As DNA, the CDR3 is TGTGCCAGCAGCTTAAGGGGGGTGGACGGCTACACCTTC. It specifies CASSLRGVDGYTF. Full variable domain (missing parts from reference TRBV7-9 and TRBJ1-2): DTGVSQNPRHKITKRGQNVTFRCDPISEHNRLYWYRQTLGQGPEFLTYFQNEAQLEKSRLLSDRFSAERPKGSFSTLEIQRTEQGDSAMYLCASSLRGVDGYTFGSGTRLTVV.

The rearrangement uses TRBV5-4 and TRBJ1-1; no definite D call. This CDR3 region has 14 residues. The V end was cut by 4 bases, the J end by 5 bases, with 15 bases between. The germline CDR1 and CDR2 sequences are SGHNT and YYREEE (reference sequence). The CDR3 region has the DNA TGTGCCAGCAGCGTTGAAGAGGGTGGGACTGAAGCTTTCTTT. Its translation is CASSVEEGGTEAFF.

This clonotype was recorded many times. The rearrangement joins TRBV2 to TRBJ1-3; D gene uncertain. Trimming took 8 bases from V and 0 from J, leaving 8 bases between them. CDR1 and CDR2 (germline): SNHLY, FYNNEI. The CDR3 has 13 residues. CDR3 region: CASGLNSGNTIYF. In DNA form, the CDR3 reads TGTGCCAGCGGTCTGAACTCTGGAAACACCATATATTTT.

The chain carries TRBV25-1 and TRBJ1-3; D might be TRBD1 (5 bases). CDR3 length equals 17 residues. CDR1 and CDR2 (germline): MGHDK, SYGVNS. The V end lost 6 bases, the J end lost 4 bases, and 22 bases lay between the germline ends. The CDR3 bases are TGTGCCAGCAGCCAAGGGTTATCAGGGTTGGAAGGAAACACCATATATTTT. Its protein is CASSQGLSGLEGNTIYF.

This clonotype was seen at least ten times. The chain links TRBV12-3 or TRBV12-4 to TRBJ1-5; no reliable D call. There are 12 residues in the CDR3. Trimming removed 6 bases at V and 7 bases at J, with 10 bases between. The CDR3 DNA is TGTGCCAGCAGGAGGCCGGCGCAGCCCCAGCATTTT. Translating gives CASRRPAQPQHF.

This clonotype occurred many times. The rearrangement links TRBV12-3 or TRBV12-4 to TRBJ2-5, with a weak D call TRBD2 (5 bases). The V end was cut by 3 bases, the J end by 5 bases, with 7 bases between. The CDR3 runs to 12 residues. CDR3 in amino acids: CASSFREETQYF. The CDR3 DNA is TGTGCCAGCAGTTTTAGGGAGGAGACCCAGTACTTC.

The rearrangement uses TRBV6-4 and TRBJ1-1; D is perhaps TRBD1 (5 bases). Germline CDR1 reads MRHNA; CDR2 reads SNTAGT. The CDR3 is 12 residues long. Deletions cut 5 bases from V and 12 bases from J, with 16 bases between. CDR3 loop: CASSYGGIDPFF. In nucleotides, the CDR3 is TGTGCCAGCAGTTACGGGGGAATAGATCCTTTCTTT.

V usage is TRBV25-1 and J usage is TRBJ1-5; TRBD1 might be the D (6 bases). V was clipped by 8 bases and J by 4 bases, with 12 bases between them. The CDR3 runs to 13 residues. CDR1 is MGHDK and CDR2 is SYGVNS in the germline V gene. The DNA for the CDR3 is TGTGCCAGCGTTCGGGACACGAATCAGCCCCAGCATTTT. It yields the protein CASVRDTNQPQHF.

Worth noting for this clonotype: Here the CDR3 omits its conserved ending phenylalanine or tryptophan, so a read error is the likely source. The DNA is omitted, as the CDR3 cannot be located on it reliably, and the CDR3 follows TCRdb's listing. The CDR3 sequence: CASSPGVWE. The rearrangement links TRBV7-2 to TRBJ1-4. The CDR3 has 9 residues if both end residues are counted. Per germline, CDR1 SGHTA and CDR2 FQGNSA.

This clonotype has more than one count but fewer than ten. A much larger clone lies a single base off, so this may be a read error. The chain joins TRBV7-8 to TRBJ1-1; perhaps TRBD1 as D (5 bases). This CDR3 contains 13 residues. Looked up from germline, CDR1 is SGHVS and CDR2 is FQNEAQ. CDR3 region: CASSLEGNTGAFF. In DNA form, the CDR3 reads TGTGCCAGCAGCTTAGAGGGGAACACTGGAGCTTTCTTT.

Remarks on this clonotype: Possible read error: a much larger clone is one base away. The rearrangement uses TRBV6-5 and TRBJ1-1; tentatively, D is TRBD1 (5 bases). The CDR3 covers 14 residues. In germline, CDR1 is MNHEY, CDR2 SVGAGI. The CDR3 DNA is TGTGCCAGCAGTTACCCGGACAAGAACGCTGAAGCTTTCTTT. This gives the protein CASSYPDKNAEAFF.

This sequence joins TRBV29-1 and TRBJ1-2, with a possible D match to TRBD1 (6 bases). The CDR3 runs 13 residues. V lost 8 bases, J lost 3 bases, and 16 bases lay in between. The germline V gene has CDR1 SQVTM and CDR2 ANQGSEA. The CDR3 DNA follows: TGCAGCAGTGCTAGAGAGGGGGACTATGGCTACACCTTC. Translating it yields CSSAREGDYGYTF. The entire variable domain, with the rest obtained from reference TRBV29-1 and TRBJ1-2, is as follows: SAVISQKPSRDICQRGTSLTIQCQVDSQVTMMFWYRQQPGQSLTLIATANQGSEATYESGFVIDKFPISRPNLTFSTLTVSNMSPEDSSIYLCSSAREGDYGYTFGSGTRLTVV.

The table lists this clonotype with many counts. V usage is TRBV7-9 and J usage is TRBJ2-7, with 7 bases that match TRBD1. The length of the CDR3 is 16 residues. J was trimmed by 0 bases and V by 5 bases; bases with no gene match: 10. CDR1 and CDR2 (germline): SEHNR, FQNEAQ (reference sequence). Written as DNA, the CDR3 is TGTGCCAGCAGCCAATACAGGGGACAGAGCTCCTACGAGCAGTACTTC. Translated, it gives CASSQYRGQSSYEQYF.

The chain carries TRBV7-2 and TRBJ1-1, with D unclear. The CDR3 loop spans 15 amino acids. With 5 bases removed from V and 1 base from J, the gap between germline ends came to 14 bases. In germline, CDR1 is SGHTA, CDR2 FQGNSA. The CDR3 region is CASSAQEGANTEAFF. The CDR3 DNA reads TGTGCCAGCAGCGCCCAAGAGGGAGCGAACACTGAAGCTTTCTTT.

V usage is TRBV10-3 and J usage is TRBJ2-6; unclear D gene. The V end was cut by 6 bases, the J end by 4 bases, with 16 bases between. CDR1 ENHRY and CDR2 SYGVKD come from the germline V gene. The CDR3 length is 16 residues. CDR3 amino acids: CAIRMTSALGANVLTF. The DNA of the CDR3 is TGTGCCATCAGAATGACGTCGGCGTTGGGGGCCAACGTCCTGACTTTC.

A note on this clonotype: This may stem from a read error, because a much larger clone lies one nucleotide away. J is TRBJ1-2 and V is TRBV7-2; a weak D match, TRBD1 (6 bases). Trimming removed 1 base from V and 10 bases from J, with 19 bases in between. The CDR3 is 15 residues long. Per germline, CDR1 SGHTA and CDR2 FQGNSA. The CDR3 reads CASSLVVGGADAYTF. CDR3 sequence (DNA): TGTGCCAGCAGCTTAGTCGTCGGGGGGGCAGATGCCTACACCTTC.

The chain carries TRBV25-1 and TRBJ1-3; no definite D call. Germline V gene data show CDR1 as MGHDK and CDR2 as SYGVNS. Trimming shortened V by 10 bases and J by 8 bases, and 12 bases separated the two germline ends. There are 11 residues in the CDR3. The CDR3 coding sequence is TGTGCCAAAGTCGGGTGGGACACCATATATTTT. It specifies CAKVGWDTIYF.

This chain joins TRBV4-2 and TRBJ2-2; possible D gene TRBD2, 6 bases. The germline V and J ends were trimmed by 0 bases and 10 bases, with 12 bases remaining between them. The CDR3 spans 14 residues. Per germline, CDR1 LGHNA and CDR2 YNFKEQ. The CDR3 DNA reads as TGTGCCAGCAGCCAAGATGAGGGGACTTCGGAGCTGTTTTTT. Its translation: CASSQDEGTSELFF.

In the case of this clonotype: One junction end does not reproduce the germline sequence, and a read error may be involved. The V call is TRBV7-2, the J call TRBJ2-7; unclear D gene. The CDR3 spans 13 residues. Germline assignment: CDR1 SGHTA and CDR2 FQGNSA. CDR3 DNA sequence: TGTGCCGGCAGCTTAAACCCCCTCTACGAGCAGTACTTC. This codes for CAGSLNPLYEQYF.

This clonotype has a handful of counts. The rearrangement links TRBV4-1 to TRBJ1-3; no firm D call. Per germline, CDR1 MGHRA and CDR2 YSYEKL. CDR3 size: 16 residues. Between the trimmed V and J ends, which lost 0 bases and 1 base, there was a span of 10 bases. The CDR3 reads CASSQEGLTSGNTIYF. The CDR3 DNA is TGCGCCAGCAGCCAAGAAGGGCTAACTTCTGGAAACACCATATATTTT.

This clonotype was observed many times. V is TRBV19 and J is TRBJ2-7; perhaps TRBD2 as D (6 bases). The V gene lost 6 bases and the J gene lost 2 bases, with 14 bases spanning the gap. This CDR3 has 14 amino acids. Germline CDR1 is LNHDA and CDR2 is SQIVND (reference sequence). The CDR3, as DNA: TGTGCCAGTAGCCCGGGACTTGGGACCTACGAGCAGTACTTC. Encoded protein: CASSPGLGTYEQYF.

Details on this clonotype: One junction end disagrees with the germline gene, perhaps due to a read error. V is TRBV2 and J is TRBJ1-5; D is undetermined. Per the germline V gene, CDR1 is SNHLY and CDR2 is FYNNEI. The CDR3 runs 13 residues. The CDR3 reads CASSRLPYQPQHF. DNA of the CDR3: TGTGCCAGCAGTCGCCTCCCCTATCAGCCTCAGCATTTT.

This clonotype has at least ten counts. This CDR3 is CASSYTETQYF. The CDR3 coding sequence is TGTGCCAGCAGTTACACTGAGACCCAGTACTTC. The chain couples TRBV6-6 to TRBJ2-5; no firm D call. The CDR3 extends over 11 amino acids. The ends were cut back, 2 bases at V and 5 bases at J, with 3 bases in the middle. Per the germline V gene, CDR1 is MNHNY and CDR2 is SVGAGI (reference sequence).

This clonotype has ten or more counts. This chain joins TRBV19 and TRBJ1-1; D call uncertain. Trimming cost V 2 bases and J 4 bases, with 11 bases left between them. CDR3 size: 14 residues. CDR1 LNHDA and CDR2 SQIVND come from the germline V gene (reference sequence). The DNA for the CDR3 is TGTGCCAGTAGTATATCGGGAGATATCACTGAAGCTTTCTTT. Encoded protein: CASSISGDITEAFF.